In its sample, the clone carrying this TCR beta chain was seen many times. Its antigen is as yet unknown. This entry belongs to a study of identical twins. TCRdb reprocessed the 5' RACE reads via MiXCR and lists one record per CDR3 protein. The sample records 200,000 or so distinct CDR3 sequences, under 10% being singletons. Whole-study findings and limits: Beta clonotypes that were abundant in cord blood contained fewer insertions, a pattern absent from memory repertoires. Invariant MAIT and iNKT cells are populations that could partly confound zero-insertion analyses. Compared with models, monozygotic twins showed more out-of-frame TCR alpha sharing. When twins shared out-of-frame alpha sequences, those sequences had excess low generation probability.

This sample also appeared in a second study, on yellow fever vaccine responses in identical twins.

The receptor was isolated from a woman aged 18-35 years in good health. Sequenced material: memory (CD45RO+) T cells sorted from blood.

CDR3 bases: TGTGCCAGCAGTGGATCGATCCCGGGATCCCCGAGGGAAACTAGCAATCAGCCCCAGCATTTT. It is translated as CASSGSIPGSPRETSNQPQHF. The chain couples TRBV25-1 to TRBJ1-5; D is undetermined. Per germline, CDR1 MGHDK and CDR2 SYGVNS. This CDR3 has 21 residues. Trimming cost V 4 bases and J 0 bases, with 28 bases left between them. The variable domain in full, completed from reference TRBV25-1 and TRBJ1-5, reads EADIYQTPRYLVIGTGKKITLECSQTMGHDKMYWYQQDPGMELHLIHYSYGVNSTEKGDLSSESTVSRIRTEHFPLTLESARPSHTSQYLCASSGSIPGSPRETSNQPQHFGDGTRLSIL.